This T cell receptor beta chain was found in a study of long-term antiretroviral therapy in people with HIV. Findings and caveats of the study: Data on ART adherence, viral resistance or therapy changes were unavailable. Repertoires in HIV (unlike those of controls) had narrower CDR3 length ranges.

Sequencing relied on immunoSEQ assay v3.0, run at survey level. Sequencing was designed to cover 40,000-50,000 T-cell genomes in each sample. Sequencing used immunoSEQ multiplex PCR; TCRdb keeps in-frame clones, though not all of them. The sample has some 22,000 clones; about 86% are singletons. Treated in the United States were all of the participants with HIV. The CDR3 has 14 amino acids. The V gene lost 5 bases and the J gene lost 3 bases, with 11 bases spanning the gap. CDR1 and CDR2 from the germline V gene are MNHEY and SVGAGI. Comments on this clone: The antigen is unknown.

The V and J genes are TRBV6-5 and TRBJ1-5, with D possibly matching TRBD1 (5 bases). The clonotype originates from a man aged 60 to 75 with HIV. The sequenced sample was unsorted PBMCs, obtained 1.3 years after starting antiretroviral therapy. The CDR3 DNA follows: TGTGCCAGCAGTGACCGGGGCCCCAATCAGCCCCAGCATTTT. This sequence encodes CASSDRGPNQPQHF.